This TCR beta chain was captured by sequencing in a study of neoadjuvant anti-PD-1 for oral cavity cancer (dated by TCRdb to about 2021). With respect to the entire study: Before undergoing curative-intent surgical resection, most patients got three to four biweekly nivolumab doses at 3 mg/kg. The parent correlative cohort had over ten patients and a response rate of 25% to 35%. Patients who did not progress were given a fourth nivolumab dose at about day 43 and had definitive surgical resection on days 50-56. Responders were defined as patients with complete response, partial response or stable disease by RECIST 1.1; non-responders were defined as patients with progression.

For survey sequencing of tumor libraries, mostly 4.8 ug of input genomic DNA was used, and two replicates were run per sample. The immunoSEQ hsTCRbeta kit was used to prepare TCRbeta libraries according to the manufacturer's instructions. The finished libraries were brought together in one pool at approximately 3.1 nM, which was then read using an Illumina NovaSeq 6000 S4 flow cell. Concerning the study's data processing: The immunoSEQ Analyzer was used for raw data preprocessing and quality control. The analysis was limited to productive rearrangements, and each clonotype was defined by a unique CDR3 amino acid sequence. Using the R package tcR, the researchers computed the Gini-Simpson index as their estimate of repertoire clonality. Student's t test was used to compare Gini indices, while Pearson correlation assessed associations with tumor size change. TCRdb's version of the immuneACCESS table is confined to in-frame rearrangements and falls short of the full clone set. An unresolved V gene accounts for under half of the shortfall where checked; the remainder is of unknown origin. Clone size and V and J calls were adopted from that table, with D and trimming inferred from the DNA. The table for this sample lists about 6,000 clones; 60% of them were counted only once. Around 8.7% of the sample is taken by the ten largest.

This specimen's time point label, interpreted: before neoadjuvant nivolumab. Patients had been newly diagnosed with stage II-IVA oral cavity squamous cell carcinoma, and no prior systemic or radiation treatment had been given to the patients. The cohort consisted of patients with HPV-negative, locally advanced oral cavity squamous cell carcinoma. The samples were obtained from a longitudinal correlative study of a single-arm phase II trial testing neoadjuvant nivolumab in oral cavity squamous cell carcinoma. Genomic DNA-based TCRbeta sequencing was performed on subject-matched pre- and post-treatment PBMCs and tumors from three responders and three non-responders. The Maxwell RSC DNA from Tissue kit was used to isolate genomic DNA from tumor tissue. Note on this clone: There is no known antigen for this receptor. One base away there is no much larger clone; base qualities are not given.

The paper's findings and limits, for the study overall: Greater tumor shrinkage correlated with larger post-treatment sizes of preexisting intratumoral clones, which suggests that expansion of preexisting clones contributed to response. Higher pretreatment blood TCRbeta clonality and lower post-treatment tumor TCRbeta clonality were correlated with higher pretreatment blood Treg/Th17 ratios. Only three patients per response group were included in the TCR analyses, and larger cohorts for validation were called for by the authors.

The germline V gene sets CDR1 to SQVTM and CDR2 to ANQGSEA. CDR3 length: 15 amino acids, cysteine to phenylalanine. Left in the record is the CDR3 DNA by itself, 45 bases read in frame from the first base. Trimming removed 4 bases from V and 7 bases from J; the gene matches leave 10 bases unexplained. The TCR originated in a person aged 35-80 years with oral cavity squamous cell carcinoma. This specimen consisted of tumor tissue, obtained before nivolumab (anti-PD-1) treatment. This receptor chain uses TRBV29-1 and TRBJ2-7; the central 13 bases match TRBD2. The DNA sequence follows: TGCAGCGTTGGTCCTCGGACTAGCGGGAGAAATGAGCAGTACTTC. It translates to CSVGPRTSGRNEQYF.